Only one count was recorded for the clone carrying this T cell receptor (beta chain). Its antigen is unidentified. These data come from a study of cytomegalovirus exposure and HLA in healthy donors. Background on the study: Some 87 million unique TCRs from HLA-typed donors were held in an early release of data. Study-wide results and limits: TCR beta chains numbering under 200 were designated cytomegalovirus-associated. In a later analysis, CMV-associated beta chains were mostly HLA-associated, it appeared. Common viral pathogens were later found to be apparently linked to several of the most significant clusters.

The PCR contained 60 Vbeta and 13 Jbeta primers. Profiling relied on immunoSEQ multiplex PCR, and the TCRdb table lists in-frame clones only, not all of them. The data hold around 170,000 clones, with approximately 71% observed a single time. Trimming took off 8 bases at V and 1 base at J, with 20 bases between the two ends. This CDR3 region has 16 residues. The germline V gene encodes CDR1 MNHEY and CDR2 SMNVEV (reference sequence). Sequences were obtained from PBMCs. The gene calls are TRBV27 and TRBJ1-1, with a possible D match to TRBD1 (5 bases). The sequence was collected from a girl between 5 and 17 years old in good health and CMV-seronegative. CDR3 protein: CASRTGVDLANTEAFF. CDR3 sequence (DNA): TGTGCCAGCCGAACGGGGGTTGACCTTGCGAACACTGAAGCTTTCTTT.